These T cell receptor beta chains were read from a single sample in a study of T-cell reconstitution after alpha-beta-depleted transplantation in children. Using its own MiXCR run on the PCR reads, TCRdb lists one record per CDR3 protein. The data hold hundreds of thousands of distinct CDR3 sequences, with approximately 15% observed a single time. The sequencing here drew on PBMCs from the stem cell graft donor, taken from the stem cell graft. The source is a human donor who donated a stem cell graft to a child with acute myeloid leukemia. Both conserved end residues are part of each CDR3. Fields, in order: V gene, CDR3 length, J gene, CDR3 protein.

v_gene: TRBV9; len: 17; j_gene: TRBJ2-3; CDR3aa: CASSAGTGAISADTQYF
v_gene: TRBV7-2; len: 11; j_gene: TRBJ1-2; CDR3aa: CASSFYDGYTF
v_gene: TRBV6-5; len: 14; j_gene: TRBJ2-7; CDR3aa: CASKYYQGSGEQYF
v_gene: TRBV6-1; len: 18; j_gene: TRBJ2-1; CDR3aa: CASRTGTSGPGWYNEQFF
v_gene: TRBV12-3/TRBV12-4; len: 14; j_gene: TRBJ1-5; CDR3aa: CASSLAAVVQPQHF
v_gene: TRBV25-1; len: 15; j_gene: TRBJ2-2; CDR3aa: CASSGGTLNTGELFF
v_gene: TRBV7-2; len: 13; j_gene: TRBJ2-5; CDR3aa: CASSFPGGETQYF
v_gene: TRBV20-1; len: 14; j_gene: TRBJ1-5; CDR3aa: CSAWTGGNNQPQHF
v_gene: TRBV20-1; len: 14; j_gene: TRBJ2-5; CDR3aa: CSASGQGGQKTQYF
v_gene: TRBV7-2; len: 15; j_gene: TRBJ1-5; CDR3aa: CASSLEGRRNQPQHF
v_gene: TRBV9; len: 15; j_gene: TRBJ1-6; CDR3aa: CASSVRVGGAAPLHF
v_gene: TRBV20-1; len: 14; j_gene: TRBJ2-1; CDR3aa: CSGEERGIYNEQFF
v_gene: TRBV10-3; len: 17; j_gene: TRBJ2-7; CDR3aa: CAISGGSGGADPYEQYF
v_gene: TRBV5-4; len: 15; j_gene: TRBJ2-1; CDR3aa: CASSPDRNSYNEQFF
v_gene: TRBV29-1; len: 13; j_gene: TRBJ2-1; CDR3aa: CSVATGLGNEQFF
v_gene: TRBV7-3; len: 16; j_gene: TRBJ2-1; CDR3aa: CASSPYNAGYYNEQFF
v_gene: TRBV20-1; len: 15; j_gene: TRBJ2-1; CDR3aa: CSATRLAGGLNEQFF
v_gene: TRBV10-2; len: 12; j_gene: TRBJ1-4; CDR3aa: CASSERVEKLFF
v_gene: TRBV11-3; len: 14; j_gene: TRBJ1-1; CDR3aa: CASSSRDGNTEAFF
v_gene: TRBV20-1; len: 11; j_gene: TRBJ1-2; CDR3aa: CSAERDRHHTF
v_gene: TRBV7-9; len: 12; j_gene: TRBJ2-2; CDR3aa: CAPSVATEELFF
v_gene: TRBV20-1; len: 16; j_gene: TRBJ2-2; CDR3aa: CSARATSGAHTGELFF